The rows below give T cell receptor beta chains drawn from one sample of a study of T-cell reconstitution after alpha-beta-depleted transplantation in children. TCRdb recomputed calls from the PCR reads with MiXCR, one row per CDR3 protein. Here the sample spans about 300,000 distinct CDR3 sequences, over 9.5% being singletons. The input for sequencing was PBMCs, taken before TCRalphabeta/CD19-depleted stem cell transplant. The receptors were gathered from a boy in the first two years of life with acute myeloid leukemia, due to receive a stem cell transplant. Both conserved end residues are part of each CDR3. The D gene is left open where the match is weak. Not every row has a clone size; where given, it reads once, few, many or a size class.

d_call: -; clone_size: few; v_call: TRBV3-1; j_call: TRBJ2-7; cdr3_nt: TGTGCCAGCAGCCTATGGTCCGGGGGTGACTACGAGCAGTACTTC; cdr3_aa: CASSLWSGGDYEQYF
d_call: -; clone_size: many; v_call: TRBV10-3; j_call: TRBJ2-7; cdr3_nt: TGTGCCATCAGCCCAGACTCATGGGTCGAGCAGTACTTC; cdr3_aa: CAISPDSWVEQYF
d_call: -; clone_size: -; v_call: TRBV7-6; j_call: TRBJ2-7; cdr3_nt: TGTGCCAGCAGCTTAGGGTGGGGGATGCACGAGCAGTACTTC; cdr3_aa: CASSLGWGMHEQYF
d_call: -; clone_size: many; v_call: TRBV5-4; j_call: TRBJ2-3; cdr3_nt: TGTGCCAGCAGCTATTGGGCGGGTACAGATACGCAGTATTTT; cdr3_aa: CASSYWAGTDTQYF
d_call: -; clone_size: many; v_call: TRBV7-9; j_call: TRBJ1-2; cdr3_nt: TGTGCCAGCAGCTTAGAAGAGTTCTATGGCTACACCTTC; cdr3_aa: CASSLEEFYGYTF
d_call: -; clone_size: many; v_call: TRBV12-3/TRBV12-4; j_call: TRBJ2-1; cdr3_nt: TGTGCCAGCAGTTTAGGATATCCCCGCTACAATGAGCAGTTCTTC; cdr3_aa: CASSLGYPRYNEQFF
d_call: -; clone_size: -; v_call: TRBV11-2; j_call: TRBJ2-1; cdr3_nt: TGTGCCAGCAGCTTAGATCTCAGGGGAGGCGCCTACAATGAGCAGTTCTTC; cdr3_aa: CASSLDLRGGAYNEQFF
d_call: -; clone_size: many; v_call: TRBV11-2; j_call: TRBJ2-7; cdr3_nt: TGTGCCAGCAGCTCCCGGGACCGCTCGCAGAACGAGCAGTACTTC; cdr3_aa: CASSSRDRSQNEQYF
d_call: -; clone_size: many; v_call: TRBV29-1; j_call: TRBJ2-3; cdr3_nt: TGCAGCGTTGAAGGACGGGTTTTT; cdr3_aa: CSVEGRVF
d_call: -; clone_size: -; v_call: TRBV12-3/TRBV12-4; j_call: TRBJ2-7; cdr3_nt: TGTGCCAGCAGTTGGGGGGCAAGCTCCTACGAGCAGTACTTC; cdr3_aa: CASSWGASSYEQYF
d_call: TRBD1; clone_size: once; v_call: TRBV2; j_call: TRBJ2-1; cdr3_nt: TGTACCCTCTGTCCCGTTTCGTTGGCGACAGGGCTTTACAATGAGCAGTTCTTC; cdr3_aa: CTLCPVSLATGLYNEQFF
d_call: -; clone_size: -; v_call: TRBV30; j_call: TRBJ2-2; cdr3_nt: TGTGCCTGGAGTCCCCGGGAAGGAGGGGACACCGGGGAGCTGTTTTTT; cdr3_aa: CAWSPREGGDTGELFF
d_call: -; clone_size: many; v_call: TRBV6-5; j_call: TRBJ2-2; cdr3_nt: TGTGCCAGCCGTCTATTCACCGGGGAGCTGTTTTTT; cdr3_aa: CASRLFTGELFF
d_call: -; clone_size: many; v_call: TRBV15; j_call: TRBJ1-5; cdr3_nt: TGTGCCACCAGCAATGGAGGGAGCAATCAGCCCCAGCATTTT; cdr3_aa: CATSNGGSNQPQHF
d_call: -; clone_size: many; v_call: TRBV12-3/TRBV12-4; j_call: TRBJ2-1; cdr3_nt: TGTGCCAGCAGTCCTTCGAGGGCTGGTGAGCAGTTCTTC; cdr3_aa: CASSPSRAGEQFF
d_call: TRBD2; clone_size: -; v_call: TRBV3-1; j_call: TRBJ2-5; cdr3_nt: TGTGCCAGCACCACCGGGACTAGCGGGGGGTCTTGGGAGACCCAGTACTTC; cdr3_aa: CASTTGTSGGSWETQYF
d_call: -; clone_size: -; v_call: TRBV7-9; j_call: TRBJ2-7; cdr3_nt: TGTGCCAGCAGCTTAGTTTGGACAGACTCCTACGAGCAGTACTTC; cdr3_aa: CASSLVWTDSYEQYF
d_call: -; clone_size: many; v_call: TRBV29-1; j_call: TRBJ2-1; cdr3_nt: TGCAGCGTTGAGGCGCTGACCTACAATGAGCAGTTCTTC; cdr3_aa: CSVEALTYNEQFF
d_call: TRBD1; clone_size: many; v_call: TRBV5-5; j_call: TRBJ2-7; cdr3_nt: TGTGCCAGCAGCCTATGGACAGGGGCCTACGAGCAGTACTTC; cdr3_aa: CASSLWTGAYEQYF
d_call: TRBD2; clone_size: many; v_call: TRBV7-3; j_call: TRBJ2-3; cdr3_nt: TGTGCCAGCAGCCTCACTAGCGGGGGGGCCGGGGATACGCAGTATTTT; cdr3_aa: CASSLTSGGAGDTQYF
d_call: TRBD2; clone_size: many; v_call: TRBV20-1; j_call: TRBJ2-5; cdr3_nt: TGCAGTGCTAGAGAGGCGGGGGGGCTGGAGACCCAGTACTTC; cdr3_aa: CSAREAGGLETQYF
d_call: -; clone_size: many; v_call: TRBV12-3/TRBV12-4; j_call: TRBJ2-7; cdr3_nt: TGTGCCAGCAGTTTCGCGGACGAGCAGTACTTC; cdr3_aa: CASSFADEQYF
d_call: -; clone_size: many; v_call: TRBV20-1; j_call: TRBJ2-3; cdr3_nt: TGCAGTGCTAGCTTCAGGGGCCCCACAGATACGCAGTATTTT; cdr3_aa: CSASFRGPTDTQYF
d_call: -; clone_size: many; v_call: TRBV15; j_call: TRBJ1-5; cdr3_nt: TGTGCCACCAGCAGAGATTGGCAGGGTGATCAGCCCCAGCATTTT; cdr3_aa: CATSRDWQGDQPQHF
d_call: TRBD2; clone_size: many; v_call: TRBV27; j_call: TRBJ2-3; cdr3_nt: TGTGCCAGCAGTCCCGGACTAGTCGGCACAGATACGCAGTATTTT; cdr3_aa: CASSPGLVGTDTQYF
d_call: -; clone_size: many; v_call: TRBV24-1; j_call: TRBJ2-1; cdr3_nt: TGTGCCACAAAGGAGAGGGATCGAGGTGAGTTCTTC; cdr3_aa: CATKERDRGEFF
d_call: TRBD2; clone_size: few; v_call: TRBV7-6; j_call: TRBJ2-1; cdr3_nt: TGTGCCAGCAGCTTAGCGCTAGCGGGAGGTTTATCCTACAATGAGCAGTTCTTC; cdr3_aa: CASSLALAGGLSYNEQFF
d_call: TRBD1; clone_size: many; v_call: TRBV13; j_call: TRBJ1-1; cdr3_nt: TGTGCCAGCAGCCTAGGGTCCAACAGGGGGCGGAACACTGAAGCTTTCTTT; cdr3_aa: CASSLGSNRGRNTEAFF
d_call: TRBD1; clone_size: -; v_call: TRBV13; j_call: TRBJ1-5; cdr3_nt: TGTGCCAGCAGCGTAAACAGGGGACGGGGACAGCCCCAGCATTTT; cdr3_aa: CASSVNRGRGQPQHF
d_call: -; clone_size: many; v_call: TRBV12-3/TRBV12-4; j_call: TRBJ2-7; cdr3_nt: TGTGCCAGCAGTTTGGCGGGACCTCGCTACGAGCAGTACTTC; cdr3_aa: CASSLAGPRYEQYF
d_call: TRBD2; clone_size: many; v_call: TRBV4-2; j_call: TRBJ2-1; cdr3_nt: TGTGCCAGCAGCCAAGCCTTAGCGGGCTACAATGAGCAGTTCTTC; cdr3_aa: CASSQALAGYNEQFF
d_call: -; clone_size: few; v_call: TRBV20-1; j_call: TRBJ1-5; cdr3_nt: TGCAGTGCTAGTACTACGGCGTATAGCAATCAGCCCCAGCATTTT; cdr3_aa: CSASTTAYSNQPQHF
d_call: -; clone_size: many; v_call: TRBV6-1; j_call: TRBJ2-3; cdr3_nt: TGTGCCAGCAAAGACACCCAGCGGACAGATACGCAGTATTTT; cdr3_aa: CASKDTQRTDTQYF
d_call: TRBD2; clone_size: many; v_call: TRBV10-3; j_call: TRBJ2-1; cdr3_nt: TGTGCCATCAATCCGGCGGGAGATATTAGTGAGCAGTTCTTC; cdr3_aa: CAINPAGDISEQFF
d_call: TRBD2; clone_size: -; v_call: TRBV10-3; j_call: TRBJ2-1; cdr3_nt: TGTGCCATCAGTGAGGAGCGGGGGGGTTACAATGAGCAGTTCTTC; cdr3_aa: CAISEERGGYNEQFF
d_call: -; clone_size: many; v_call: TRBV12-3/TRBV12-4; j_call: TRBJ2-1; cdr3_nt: TGTGCCAGCAGCCGCACTAGGGTCGATGAGCAGTTCTTC; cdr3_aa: CASSRTRVDEQFF
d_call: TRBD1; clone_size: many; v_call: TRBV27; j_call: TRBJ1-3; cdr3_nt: TGTGCCAGCAGTCCCTCGTTTCGCGGACAGGGATCGCTTTTCTCTGGAAACACCATATATTTT; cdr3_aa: CASSPSFRGQGSLFSGNTIYF
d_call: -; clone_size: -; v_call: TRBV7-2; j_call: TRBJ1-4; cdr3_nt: TGTGCCAGCAGCCCAGGCCTCGGAAATGAAAAACTGTTTTTT; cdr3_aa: CASSPGLGNEKLFF
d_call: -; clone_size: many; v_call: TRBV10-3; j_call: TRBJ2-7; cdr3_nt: TGTGCCATCAGTGACTGGAAGGACTCCTACGAGCAGTACTTC; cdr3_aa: CAISDWKDSYEQYF
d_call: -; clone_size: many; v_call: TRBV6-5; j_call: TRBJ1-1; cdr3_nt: TGTGCCAGCAGTAGAGGTTCCTACACTGAAGCTTTCTTT; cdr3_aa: CASSRGSYTEAFF
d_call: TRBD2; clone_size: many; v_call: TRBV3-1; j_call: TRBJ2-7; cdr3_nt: TGTGCCAGCAGCCAACCCGGGGGGACCCTCTACGAGCAGTACTTC; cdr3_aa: CASSQPGGTLYEQYF
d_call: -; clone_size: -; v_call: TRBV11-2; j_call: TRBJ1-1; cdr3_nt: TGTGCCAGCAGCTCGACAGGCAGAGTCACTGAAGCTTTCTTT; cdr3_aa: CASSSTGRVTEAFF
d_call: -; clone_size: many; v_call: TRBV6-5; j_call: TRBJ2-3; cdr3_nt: TGTGCCAGCAGTTACTCGAAAATCATACTCACAGATACGCAGTATTTT; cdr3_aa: CASSYSKIILTDTQYF
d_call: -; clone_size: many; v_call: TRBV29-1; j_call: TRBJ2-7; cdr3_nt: TGCAGCGTTGAGACAGGGCCTAGCGGAACCGAGCAGTACTTC; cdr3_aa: CSVETGPSGTEQYF
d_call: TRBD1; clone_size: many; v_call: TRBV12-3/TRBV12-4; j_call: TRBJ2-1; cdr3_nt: TGTGCCAGCACCCCGACAGGGTTTGAGCAGTTCTTC; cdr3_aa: CASTPTGFEQFF
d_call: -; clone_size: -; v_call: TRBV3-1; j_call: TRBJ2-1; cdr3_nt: TGTACCATCTGTTTGGGGGTCGGGGGAAGGGGTACCTACAATGAGCAGTTCTTC; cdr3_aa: CTICLGVGGRGTYNEQFF
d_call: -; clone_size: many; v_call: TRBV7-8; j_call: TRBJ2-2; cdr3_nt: TGTGCCAGCAGCTTAGAAGGGGAGGACGCGAACACCGGGGAGCTGTTTTTT; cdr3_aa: CASSLEGEDANTGELFF
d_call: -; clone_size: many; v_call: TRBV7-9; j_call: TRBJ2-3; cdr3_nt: TGTGCCAGTCCTTCCGGACAGTCCCGAAGTACAGATACGCAGTATTTT; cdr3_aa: CASPSGQSRSTDTQYF
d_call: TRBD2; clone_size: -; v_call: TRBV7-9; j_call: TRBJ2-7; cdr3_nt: TGTGCCAGCAGCTCAGGACTAGCGGGAGGGGCTAGCTACGAGCAGTACTTC; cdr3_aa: CASSSGLAGGASYEQYF